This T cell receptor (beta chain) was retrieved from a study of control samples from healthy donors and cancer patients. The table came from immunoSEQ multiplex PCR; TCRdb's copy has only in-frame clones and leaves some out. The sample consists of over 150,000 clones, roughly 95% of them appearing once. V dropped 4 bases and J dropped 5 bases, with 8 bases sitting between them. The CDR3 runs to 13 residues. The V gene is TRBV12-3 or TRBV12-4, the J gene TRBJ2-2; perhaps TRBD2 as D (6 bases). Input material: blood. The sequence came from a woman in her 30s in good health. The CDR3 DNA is TGTGCCAGCAGTTCGGGACTGACCGGGGAGCTGTTTTTT. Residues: CASSSGLTGELFF.